This T cell receptor (beta chain) was obtained from a study of CD4 T cells in relation to SARS-CoV-2 and coronaviruses. At the level of the study: Crossreactive spike epitopes shared across donors were mapped to their HLA restriction.

Germline values: CDR1 PRHDT, CDR2 FYEKMQ (reference sequence). Unmatched junction bases numbered 12, after V lost 3 bases and J lost 5 bases. This CDR3 comprises 16 residues. The unexposed donors gave CD4+ T cells in about 2010-2019, prior to COVID-19. After roughly 9 days of culture, CD4+ T cells were isolated. Fresh IL-2 medium replaced half the medium on days 3 and 7. This clone was observed once. As yet, its antigen is unknown. The protocol was immunoSEQ multiplex PCR, while the TCRdb copy is restricted to in-frame clones and leaves out a portion. The data show roughly 25,000 clones, around 78% seen once.

The chain joins TRBV13 to TRBJ1-1; 7 nucleotides match TRBD1. The source of this sequence is a human donor in good health. Source material: CD4+ T cells from PBMCs, cultured in vitro. CDR3 region: CASSFGQAPVSTEAFF. CDR3 sequence (DNA): TGTGCCAGCAGCTTTGGACAGGCCCCCGTATCGACTGAAGCTTTCTTT. Full variable domain (remainder filled in from reference TRBV13 and TRBJ1-1): AAGVIQSPRHLIKEKRETATLKCYPIPRHDTVYWYQQGPGQDPQFLISFYEKMQSDKGSIPDRFSAQQFSDYHSELNMSSLELGDSALYFCASSFGQAPVSTEAFFGQGTRLTVV.